Listed below are T cell receptor beta chains from one sample, sequenced in a study of T-cell memory formation after mild COVID-19. TCRdb re-derived calls from the 5' RACE reads in MiXCR, one entry per CDR3 protein. This sample has under 300,000 distinct CDR3 sequences, with around 10% found just once. Sequenced material: PBMCs or a T cell subset sorted from them (not recorded which). These receptors came from a young man who had mild COVID-19 (a few samples of this study predate the infection). Cell type and time point are not known. Each CDR3 is given without its conserved first and last residue. D genes are given only for firm matches.

d_gene	v_gene	j_gene	CDR3aa
.	TRBV7-9	TRBJ2-1	ASSSLFDEQF
TRBD1	TRBV7-6	TRBJ2-7	ASSTGQGMSEQY
.	TRBV19	TRBJ1-1	ASSDSLNTEAF
.	TRBV6-6	TRBJ2-6	ATLRVGTANVLT
.	TRBV5-1	TRBJ2-3	ASSTGDTWDTQY
TRBD1	TRBV20-1	TRBJ1-4	SVGEGALSEKLF
TRBD2	TRBV5-1	TRBJ2-3	ASSLDSLATTDTQY
.	TRBV12-3/TRBV12-4	TRBJ2-1	ASSPLPTAYNEQF
.	TRBV20-1	TRBJ1-4	SARDFQGGEKLF
.	TRBV5-1	TRBJ1-1	ASSAQGLGTEAF
TRBD1	TRBV7-2	TRBJ1-2	ASSPLGAPGGGYGYT
.	TRBV4-1	TRBJ2-7	ASSQGGPGHSYEQY
.	TRBV7-9	TRBJ2-3	ASSLREVATQY
.	TRBV5-6	TRBJ1-3	ASSVTGPTSGNTIY
TRBD2	TRBV6-5	TRBJ2-2	ASSYVPGGNTGELF
TRBD1	TRBV4-1	TRBJ2-7	ASSQDLGQGLFEQY
TRBD2	TRBV4-2	TRBJ2-2	ASSQEFSGGATNTGELF
.	TRBV6-5	TRBJ1-4	ASSRRPVDEKLF
.	TRBV13	TRBJ2-2	ASSFMGGELF
.	TRBV5-1	TRBJ1-3	ASSLGWGDSGNTIY
.	TRBV5-1	TRBJ2-7	ASSWGPNAGDEQY
.	TRBV12-3/TRBV12-4	TRBJ2-3	ASSLSFWLDTSTDTQY
.	TRBV2	TRBJ1-2	ASTVSGALGYT
TRBD2	TRBV5-6	TRBJ2-1	ASGPGGIDEQF
TRBD2	TRBV3-1	TRBJ2-4	ASSRDGLAGRGNIQY
.	TRBV20-1	TRBJ2-2	SAREGGHGELF
.	TRBV6-2/TRBV6-3	TRBJ1-5	ASSPAASQPQH
.	TRBV12-3/TRBV12-4	TRBJ2-1	ASSLGRLRSNEQF
.	TRBV2	TRBJ2-5	ASSEGGPRGETQY
TRBD1	TRBV6-2/TRBV6-3	TRBJ1-2	ASTERQGWNYGYT
TRBD1	TRBV7-9	TRBJ1-4	ASSWGQDIEKLF
TRBD1	TRBV11-2	TRBJ1-2	ASRTLAQGARNYGYT
.	TRBV24-1	TRBJ1-1	ATSDFNLGEAF
.	TRBV4-2	TRBJ2-3	ASSPSPRSDTQY
.	TRBV29-1	TRBJ1-2	SVEDRVGSNT
.	TRBV28	TRBJ2-5	ASTPGGLRGETQY
.	TRBV14	TRBJ2-3	ASSLSRFPTQY
TRBD1	TRBV4-1	TRBJ1-2	ASSYWSGGARLDGYT
TRBD1	TRBV7-2	TRBJ2-6	ASSLAQGQGARDSGANVLT
TRBD2	TRBV6-4	TRBJ2-3	ASSASSGVTDTQY
TRBD2	TRBV7-6	TRBJ2-2	ASSDRTSGGAAGELF
TRBD1	TRBV18	TRBJ2-7	ASSPPGTGGDEQY
.	TRBV13	TRBJ2-7	ASSLGLSGEQY
.	TRBV3-1	TRBJ1-3	ASSLPGNTIY
.	TRBV5-1	TRBJ2-7	ASSLAGSGTDLSYEQY
.	TRBV6-2/TRBV6-3	TRBJ1-5	ASTEGSLRPQH